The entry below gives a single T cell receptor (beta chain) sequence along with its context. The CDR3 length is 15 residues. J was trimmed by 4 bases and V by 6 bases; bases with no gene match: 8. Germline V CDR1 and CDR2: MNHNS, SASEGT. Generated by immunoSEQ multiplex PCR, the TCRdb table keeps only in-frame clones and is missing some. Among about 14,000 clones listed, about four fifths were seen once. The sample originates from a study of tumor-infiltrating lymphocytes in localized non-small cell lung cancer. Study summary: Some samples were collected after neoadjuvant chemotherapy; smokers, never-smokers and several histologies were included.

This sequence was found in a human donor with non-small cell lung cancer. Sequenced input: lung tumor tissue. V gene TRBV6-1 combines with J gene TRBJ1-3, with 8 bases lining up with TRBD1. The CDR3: CASRGQGLTGNTIYF. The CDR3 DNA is TGTGCCAGCAGAGGACAGGGATTAACAGGAAACACCATATATTTT.